Following are 8 T cell receptor beta chains from one sample sequenced in a study of T cells in Graves' hyperthyroidism and ophthalmopathy. Amplification targeted TCR beta CDR3 regions from RNA transcripts. The TCR CDR3 first-round RT-PCR relied on the HTBI primer set. TCRdb ran MiXCR on the multiplex PCR reads and lists one entry per CDR3 protein. The data contain some 300,000 distinct CDR3 sequences, around a sixth of them singletons. The sequencing input was blood. The receptors originated from a young man with Graves' hyperthyroidism.

This clonotype was found many times. The J gene is TRBJ2-7, the V gene TRBV10-3; TRBD2 agrees at 7 bases. The germline V gene encodes CDR1 ENHRY and CDR2 SYGVKD. The CDR3 runs to 14 residues. V dropped 0 bases and J dropped 4; count of bases not matched to a gene: 3. The CDR3 is CAISESRAGYEQYF. CDR3 coding DNA: TGTGCCATCAGTGAGTCCAGAGCGGGGTACGAGCAGTACTTC.

The sample holds a few counts of this clonotype. The chain has TRBV6-1 and TRBJ2-3, with D possibly matching TRBD2 (6 bases). The CDR3 loop spans 16 amino acids. V was cut by 6 bases and J by 7 bases, with 23 bases left in between. CDR1 is MNHNS and CDR2 is SASEGT in the germline V gene. The CDR3 bases are TGTGCCAGCAGAGCCCTCGCGGGGCTCCACCCATATACGCAGTATTTT. Translating gives CASRALAGLHPYTQYF.

To note about this clonotype: Germline is not matched at one junction end, which may reflect a read error. The chain combines TRBV20-1 with TRBJ2-7; D not certain. In germline, CDR1 is DFQATT, CDR2 SNEGSKA (reference sequence). The CDR3 runs to 13 residues. The CDR3 protein is CSARTRYSYEQCF. The CDR3, as DNA: TGCAGTGCTAGGACCCGGTACTCCTACGAGCAGTGCTTC.

This clonotype was detected many times. J is TRBJ2-3 and V is TRBV28; 7 nucleotides line up with TRBD2. CDR1 MDHEN and CDR2 SYDVKM come from the germline V gene. The ends lost 4 bases at V and 0 bases at J; junction bases unmatched: 4. This CDR3 is 15 amino acids long. The CDR3 loop reads CASSSGEGSTDTQYF. The CDR3, as DNA: TGTGCCAGCAGTTCTGGGGAGGGCAGCACAGATACGCAGTATTTT.

The CDR3 region has the DNA TGTGCCAGCAGCGCGGACAGGTCGAACACTGAAGCTTTCTTT. Protein sequence: CASSADRSNTEAFF. The chain recombines TRBV7-3 with TRBJ1-1, with TRBD1 matching over 7 bases. The CDR3 is 14 residues long. Losses at the gene ends were 5 bases for V and 1 base for J; bases not matched to a gene: 4. Germline CDR1 reads SGHTA; CDR2 reads FQGTGA. The full variable domain, with the rest looked up from reference TRBV7-3 and TRBJ1-1, is GAGVSQTPSNKVTEKGKYVELRCDPISGHTALYWYRQSLGQGPEFLIYFQGTGAADDSGLPNDRFFAVRPEGSVSTLKIQRTERGDSAVYLCASSADRSNTEAFFGQGTRLTVV.

The chain links TRBV29-1 to TRBJ2-1, with 10 positions matching TRBD2. Per the germline V gene, CDR1 is SQVTM and CDR2 is ANQGSEA. V was clipped by 3 bases and J by 14 bases; unmatched bases: 13. The CDR3 covers 14 residues. CDR3 nucleotides: TGCAGCGTTGATCGGGCAGCGGGAGGGTCTTGGGAGTTCTTC. Encoded protein: CSVDRAAGGSWEFF.

This clonotype showed up many times. The chain carries TRBV2 and TRBJ1-1; tentative D call: TRBD1 (5 bases). The CDR3 extends over 13 amino acids. Germline-derived CDR1 and CDR2 are SNHLY and FYNNEI. V was pared by 5 bases and J by 6 bases, with 13 bases between. CDR3 bases: TGTGCCAGCAGTCTAAGGGGTAGCGCTGAAGCTTTCTTT. It yields the protein CASSLRGSAEAFF.

Details on this clonotype: A much larger clonotype is one base distant, so this may be a read error. This chain links TRBV20-1 with TRBJ2-3; 12 bases fit TRBD2. V lost 6 bases to trimming and J lost 3 bases; unmatched junction nucleotides: 4. Looked up from germline, CDR1 is DFQATT and CDR2 is SNEGSKA (reference sequence). The CDR3 length is 14 residues. The CDR3 is CSAPSGGGTDTQYF. CDR3 DNA: TGCAGTGCCCCTAGCGGGGGGGGTACAGATACGCAGTATTTT.